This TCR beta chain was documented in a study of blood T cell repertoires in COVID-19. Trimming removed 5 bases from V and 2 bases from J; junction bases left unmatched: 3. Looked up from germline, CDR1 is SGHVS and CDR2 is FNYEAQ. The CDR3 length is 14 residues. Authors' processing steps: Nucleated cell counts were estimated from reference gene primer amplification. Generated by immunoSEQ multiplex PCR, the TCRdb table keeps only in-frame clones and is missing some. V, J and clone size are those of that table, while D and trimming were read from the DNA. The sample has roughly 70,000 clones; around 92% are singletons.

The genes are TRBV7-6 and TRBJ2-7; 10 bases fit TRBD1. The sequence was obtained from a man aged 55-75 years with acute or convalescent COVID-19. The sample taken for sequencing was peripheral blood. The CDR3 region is CASSPGQGTYEQYF. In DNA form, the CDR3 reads TGTGCCAGCAGCCCGGGACAGGGGACCTACGAGCAGTACTTC.